Below, 30 T cell receptor beta chains from the same sample are listed, as sequenced in a study of T cell clonality in common variable immunodeficiency. The method was immunoSEQ multiplex PCR; TCRdb's version includes in-frame clones alone and lacks a portion of them. The sample includes around 42,000 clones, none of them occurring once. Sequencing input: peripheral blood mononuclear cells. Source of these receptors: a person aged 18-70 years in good health.

This clone was counted many times. The read ends 3 residues early relative to the CDR3; the germline J gene fills the gap. V is TRBV7-6 and J is TRBJ1-1, with 7 bases matching TRBD1. The ends lost 3 bases at V and 1 base at J; junction bases unmatched: 2. The CDR3 extends over 14 amino acids. In germline, CDR1 is SGHVS, CDR2 FNYEAQ. CDR3 DNA (partial): TGTGCCAGCAGCTTCACAGGGGAGAACACTGAA. It specifies CASSFTGENTE. The complete CDR3 sequence is CASSFTGENTEAFF. The variable domain in full, completed from reference TRBV7-6 and TRBJ1-1, reads GAGVSQSPRYKVTKRGQDVALRCDPISGHVSLYWYRQALGQGPEFLTYFNYEAQQDKSGLPNDRFSAERPEGSISTLTIQRTEQRDSAMYRCASSFTGENTEAFFGQGTRLTVV.

This clone is deemed medium-sized (0.01 to 0.1%). The missing CDR3 end, 3 residues past where the read stops, is filled in from the germline J gene. This rearrangement joins TRBV19 to TRBJ2-3; D unresolved. The CDR3 extends over 15 amino acids. In germline, CDR1 is LNHDA, CDR2 SQIVND (reference sequence). The V end was cut by 5 bases, the J end by 0 bases, with 12 bases between. The CDR3 protein is CASSVPTRSTDTQYF. The part of the CDR3 DNA that was read is TGTGCCAGTAGTGTCCCGACGCGGAGCACAGATACG.

At least ten counts were recorded for this clone. This chain's CDR3 is CASSPVGTPADGYTF. The DNA read from the CDR3 is TGTGCCAGCAGCCCAGTAGGCACCCCGGCGGATGGC. This chain links TRBV7-3 with TRBJ1-2, with D unclear. The missing CDR3 end, 3 residues past where the read stops, is filled in from the germline J gene. Germline V gene lookup returns CDR1 SGHTA and CDR2 FQGTGA. V was shortened by 5 bases and J by 6 bases, with 19 bases between the two germline ends. The CDR3 contains 15 residues.

This clone was observed many times. The read finishes 3 residues shy of the CDR3 end, and the germline J gene is used to complete it. The chain uses TRBV19 and TRBJ1-4; D perhaps matches TRBD1 (5 bases). The germline CDR1 and CDR2 sequences are LNHDA and SQIVND (reference sequence). With 1 base removed from V and 4 bases from J, the gap between germline ends came to 13 bases. This CDR3 contains 16 residues. The sequenced part of the CDR3 DNA is TGTGCCAGTAGTATAGTCCCCGGGACTCGTAATGAAAAA. Translating it yields CASSIVPGTRNEK. In full, the CDR3 is CASSIVPGTRNEKLFF.

This clone was recorded at least ten times. The DNA read from the CDR3 is TGTGCCAGTAGTATTTACGCGGGGGGGCTCTACAATGAG. It is translated as CASSIYAGGLYNE. The whole CDR3 reads CASSIYAGGLYNEQFF. The V and J genes are TRBV19 and TRBJ2-1; TRBD2 aligns across 9 bases. The CDR3 end falls 3 residues outside the read, so it is completed with the germline J gene. There are 16 residues in the CDR3. In germline, CDR1 is LNHDA, CDR2 SQIVND (reference sequence). V shed 3 bases, J shed 3 bases, and the junction held 6 bases outside the gene matches. The variable domain in full, completed from reference TRBV19 and TRBJ2-1, reads DGGITQSPKYLFRKEGQNVTLSCEQNLNHDAMYWYRQDPGQGLRLIYYSQIVNDFQKGDIAEGYSVSREKKESFPLTVTSAQKNPTAFYLCASSIYAGGLYNEQFFGPGTRLTVL.

This clone was recorded many times. The read finishes 3 residues shy of the CDR3 end, and the germline J gene is used to complete it. The rearrangement joins TRBV19 to TRBJ1-5; D might be TRBD1 (6 bases). V was cut by 6 bases and J by 6 bases, with 12 bases left in between. This CDR3 spans 13 amino acids. Germline CDR1 reads LNHDA; CDR2 reads SQIVND (reference sequence). CDR3 bases read: TGTGCCAGTAGAGATACAGGGATTCAGCCC. This gives the protein CASRDTGIQP. The whole CDR3 sequence reads CASRDTGIQPQHF.

This clone was counted at least ten times. With the read ending 3 residues before the CDR3 end, the germline J gene is used to fill in that end. The chain is built from TRBV6-1 and TRBJ2-7; D uncertain. Germline V lookup: CDR1 MNHNS, CDR2 SASEGT. Trimming shortened V by 2 bases and J by 2 bases, and 13 bases separated the two germline ends. The CDR3 consists of 15 residues. CDR3 region: CASSEYPTAPYEQYF. The CDR3 bases that were read are TGTGCCAGCAGTGAATATCCCACAGCTCCCTACGAG.

This clone was found many times. The read is 3 residues too short to cover the CDR3 end, so that end is filled in from the germline J gene. The rearrangement links TRBV5-1 to TRBJ2-1, with D perhaps matching TRBD1 (6 bases). V lost 0 bases and J lost 3, with 10 bases in between. The CDR3 extends over 15 amino acids. Germline CDR1 SGHRS, CDR2 YFSETQ. CDR3: CASSLGGGRYNEQFF. The sequenced CDR3 bases are TGCGCCAGCAGCTTGGGAGGGGGTCGCTACAATGAG. Supplemented by reference TRBV5-1 and TRBJ2-1, the full variable domain reads KAGVTQTPRYLIKTRGQQVTLSCSPISGHRSVSWYQQTPGQGLQFLFEYFSETQRNKGNFPGRFSGRQFSNSRSEMNVSTLELGDSALYLCASSLGGGRYNEQFFGPGTRLTVL.

This clone has ten or more counts. The read is 3 residues too short to cover the CDR3 end, so that end is filled in from the germline J gene. J is TRBJ2-7 and V is TRBV13, with 10 nucleotides matching TRBD2. Germline V gives CDR1 PRHDT, CDR2 FYEKMQ (reference sequence). Trimming at V came to 4 bases and at J to 4 bases, leaving 7 bases not matched to a gene. The CDR3 has 15 residues. The CDR3 bases that were read are TGTGCCAGCAGCTCTAGCGGGGGCGGGGAATACGAG. It codes for CASSSSGGGEYE. The entire CDR3 protein reads CASSSSGGGEYEQYF.

Ten or more counts support this clone. CDR3 DNA, as far as it was read: TGTGCCTGGAGCGGTGGACAGGGTAGGATAGAAAAA. Its protein is CAWSGGQGRIEK. The whole CDR3 sequence reads CAWSGGQGRIEKLFF. This sequence joins TRBV30 and TRBJ1-4, with 8 bases identical to TRBD1. The read ends 3 residues early relative to the CDR3; the germline J gene fills the gap. Per the germline V gene, CDR1 is GTSNPN and CDR2 is SVGIG (reference sequence). The junction had 11 bases not matched to a gene; V was cut back by 3 bases and J by 8 bases. CDR3 length: 15 residues.

Concerning this clone itself: The read comes to an end 3 residues before the CDR3 does, leaving the germline J gene to fill in the end. The chain couples TRBV5-1 to TRBJ2-2; D gene ambiguous. V lost 5 bases, J lost 4 bases, and 9 bases lay in between. The CDR3 has 13 amino acids. Germline V CDR1 and CDR2: SGHRS, YFSETQ. Partial CDR3 DNA: TGCGCCAGCAGTTACGACTCCACCGGGGAG. Protein product: CASSYDSTGE. The whole CDR3 is CASSYDSTGELFF.

Worth noting for this clone: The read ends 3 residues before the CDR3 terminus; that terminus is restored from the germline J gene. The chain employs TRBV7-7 and TRBJ2-6; D might be TRBD1 (6 bases). This CDR3 has 15 amino acids. The germline V gene encodes CDR1 SSHAT and CDR2 FNYEAQ (reference sequence). The V end was cut by 5 bases, the J end by 2 bases, with 10 bases between. This CDR3 reads CASSPGQPGANVLTF. Incomplete CDR3 DNA: TGTGCCAGCAGCCCTGGACAGCCTGGGGCCAACGTC.

This clone was seen ten or more times. The read ends 3 residues early relative to the CDR3; the germline J gene fills the gap. V and J are TRBV6-1 and TRBJ2-7; D not resolved. CDR1 and CDR2 (germline): MNHNS, SASEGT. V shed 3 bases and J shed 2 bases, with 8 bases lying between them. The CDR3 is made up of 13 amino acids. CDR3 protein: CASSDGGTYEQYF. The DNA read from the CDR3 is TGTGCCAGCAGTGATGGCGGAACCTACGAG.

This clone was found a few times. The read halts 3 residues ahead of the CDR3 end, with the missing end drawn from the germline J gene. The rearrangement uses TRBV7-6 and TRBJ2-7, with 14 bases matching TRBD2. Losses at the gene ends were 9 bases for V and 5 bases for J; bases not matched to a gene: 6. Germline V gives CDR1 SGHVS, CDR2 FNYEAQ. This CDR3 has 14 amino acids. CDR3 DNA (partial): TGTGCCAGACGGACTAGCGGGAGGTCGAACGAG. It is translated as CARRTSGRSNE. The entire CDR3 sequence reads CARRTSGRSNEQYF.

This clone was seen at least ten times. The read terminates 3 residues before the CDR3 end, so the remaining end is supplied by the germline J gene. The gene calls are TRBV19 and TRBJ2-7; 8 positions match TRBD1. Germline V gene lookup returns CDR1 LNHDA and CDR2 SQIVND (reference sequence). The CDR3 sequence is 12 residues long. J gave up 3 bases and V 5 bases, and 0 bases lay outside the gene matches. CDR3 bases read: TGTGCCAGTAGTGGGACAGGCTACGAG. This sequence encodes CASSGTGYE. The full CDR3 reads CASSGTGYEQYF. Complete variable domain (other parts from reference TRBV19 and TRBJ2-7): DGGITQSPKYLFRKEGQNVTLSCEQNLNHDAMYWYRQDPGQGLRLIYYSQIVNDFQKGDIAEGYSVSREKKESFPLTVTSAQKNPTAFYLCASSGTGYEQYFGPGTRLTVT.

This clone was recorded many times. Read sequence stops 3 residues before the CDR3 end, and the germline J gene provides the missing end. The chain links TRBV5-1 to TRBJ1-2, with D tentatively TRBD1 (5 bases). CDR3 size: 13 residues. CDR1 SGHRS and CDR2 YFSETQ come from the germline V gene. The CDR3 region is CASSLLPDIAYTF. CDR3 bases read: TGCGCCAGCAGCTTGTTGCCGGACATCGCC. Together with reference TRBV5-1 and TRBJ1-2, the CDR3 gives the full variable domain: KAGVTQTPRYLIKTRGQQVTLSCSPISGHRSVSWYQQTPGQGLQFLFEYFSETQRNKGNFPGRFSGRQFSNSRSEMNVSTLELGDSALYLCASSLLPDIAYTFGSGTRLTVV.

This clone appeared many times. Sequencing ends 3 residues short of the CDR3 end; the germline J gene provides the rest. The chain joins TRBV30 to TRBJ2-7; TRBD2 matches at 11 bases. This CDR3 spans 16 amino acids. Germline values: CDR1 GTSNPN, CDR2 SVGIG (reference sequence). With V trimmed by 2 bases and J by 2 bases, 8 bases remained unmatched. CDR3: CAWSMPGTSGPYEQYF. Partial CDR3 DNA: TGTGCCTGGAGTATGCCTGGGACTAGCGGCCCCTACGAG.

This clone was seen ten or more times. The CDR3 extends 3 residues past the end of the read, so its final part is completed from the germline J gene. V and J are TRBV2 and TRBJ2-1; TRBD2 agrees at 7 bases. The germline CDR1 and CDR2 sequences are SNHLY and FYNNEI. The V gene end was trimmed by 8 bases and the J gene end by 6 bases; junction bases not matched to a gene: 7. The CDR3 spans 13 residues. CDR3 amino acids: CASERQRGNEQFF. The CDR3 bases that were read are TGTGCCAGCGAGCGACAGCGGGGCAATGAG.

Details on this clone: The read stops 3 residues short of the end of the CDR3; the missing end is completed from the germline J gene. This chain links TRBV7-6 with TRBJ2-3; tentatively, D is TRBD1 (6 bases). There are 15 residues in the CDR3. Germline lookup yields CDR1 SGHVS and CDR2 FNYEAQ. The CDR3 reads CASSLGSRGGETQYF. The CDR3 bases that were read are TGTGCCAGCAGCTTAGGGTCCAGGGGTGGGGAGACG.

This clone turned up a few times. The read falls 3 residues short of the CDR3 end, and the missing part is taken from the germline J gene. The chain carries TRBV7-3 and TRBJ2-7, with 9 bases that match TRBD2. The germline gives CDR1 SGHTA, CDR2 FQGTGA. Losses at the gene ends were 5 bases for V and 3 bases for J; bases not matched to a gene: 11. CDR3 length: 16 residues. CDR3 DNA (partial): TGTGCCAGCAGCATACATAGCGGGGGAAAGTTCTACGAG. It specifies CASSIHSGGKFYE. The whole CDR3 sequence is CASSIHSGGKFYEQYF.

This clone was seen only a few times. The read ends 3 residues shy of where the CDR3 ends; the end is completed using the germline J gene. The V and J genes are TRBV6-4 and TRBJ2-1; 12 positions agree with TRBD2. CDR3 length: 15 amino acids. Germline V lookup: CDR1 MRHNA, CDR2 SNTAGT. Trimming took 4 bases from V and 4 from J; bases not matched to a gene: 2. The CDR3 protein is CASSAGTSGYNEQFF. CDR3 DNA (partial): TGTGCCAGCAGTGCCGGGACTAGCGGGTACAATGAG.

Concerning this clone itself: The observed sequence ends 3 residues before the CDR3 terminus, with the missing tail filled in from the germline J gene. This chain connects TRBV7-9 to TRBJ1-2; 7 nucleotides agree with TRBD1. The CDR3 is 14 amino acids. CDR1 is SEHNR, CDR2 FQNEAQ, per germline (reference sequence). CDR3 in amino acids: CASSDRDSPNDYTF. CDR3 DNA (partial): TGTGCCAGCAGCGACCGGGACAGCCCCAATGAC.

This clone was seen ten or more times. The read is 3 residues too short to cover the CDR3 end, so that end is filled in from the germline J gene. The chain links TRBV11-2 to TRBJ1-1; D ambiguous. This CDR3 spans 13 amino acids. Deletions cut 4 bases from V and 0 bases from J, with 6 bases between. Germline V gene data show CDR1 as SGHAT and CDR2 as FQNNGV. The CDR3: CASSSHLNTEAFF. The CDR3 bases that were read are TGTGCCAGCAGCTCCCACTTGAACACTGAA.

Many counts were recorded for this clone. The read is 3 residues too short to cover the CDR3 end, so that end is filled in from the germline J gene. This chain joins TRBV5-1 and TRBJ2-3; D possibly corresponds to TRBD2 (6 bases). V lost 3 bases to trimming and J lost 6 bases, with 8 bases between them. The CDR3 runs 12 residues. Per the germline V gene, CDR1 is SGHRS and CDR2 is YFSETQ. CDR3 protein: CASSYLADTQYF. The sequenced part of the CDR3 DNA is TGCGCCAGCAGCTACCTAGCGGATACG.

This clone was seen ten or more times. The read ends 3 residues early relative to the CDR3; the germline J gene fills the gap. V usage is TRBV5-1 and J usage is TRBJ1-1, with 7 bases fitting TRBD1. The V segment lost 0 bases and the J segment 1 base; nucleotides outside the gene matches: 0. The CDR3 length is 14 residues. The V gene's germline CDR1 is SGHRS and CDR2 YFSETQ. CDR3 bases read: TGCGCCAGCAGCTTGGGGACAGGGAACACTGAA. Translating it yields CASSLGTGNTE. The full-length CDR3 reads as CASSLGTGNTEAFF.

This clone showed up just a few times. The DNA ends 3 residues before the CDR3 does, and the rest of the CDR3 is filled in from the germline J gene. The rearrangement uses TRBV18 and TRBJ1-2; D is perhaps TRBD1 (5 bases). Per germline, CDR1 KGHSH and CDR2 LQKENI. This CDR3 has 16 residues. Incomplete CDR3 DNA: TGTGCCAGCTCCCCTGGGACTGCTAAATGGGCAGATACC. Its protein product is CASSPGTAKWADT. The full-length CDR3 reads as CASSPGTAKWADTYTF.

This clone was counted at least ten times. The read stops 3 residues short of the end of the CDR3; the missing end is completed from the germline J gene. The J gene is TRBJ1-2, the V gene TRBV7-8; 9 bases agree with TRBD1. CDR3 length equals 15 residues. Looked up from germline, CDR1 is SGHVS and CDR2 is FQNEAQ. With V trimmed by 5 bases and J by 3 bases, 7 bases remained unmatched. The sequenced CDR3 bases are TGTGCCAGCAGCAATACAGGGGGCAAGGACTATGGC. Translating it yields CASSNTGGKDYG. The whole CDR3 protein is CASSNTGGKDYGYTF.

This clone was picked up many times. The CDR3 loop reads CASSEPLTGKETQYF. The sequenced part of the CDR3 DNA is TGTGCCAGCAGTGAACCCCTGACAGGGAAAGAGACC. The rearrangement links TRBV2 to TRBJ2-5, with 7 bases matching TRBD1. The read comes to an end 3 residues before the CDR3 does, leaving the germline J gene to fill in the end. Trimming cost V 2 bases and J 3 bases; bases outside gene matches: 6. In germline, CDR1 is SNHLY, CDR2 FYNNEI. The CDR3 contains 15 residues.

This clone was found many times. The read is 3 residues too short to cover the CDR3 end, so that end is filled in from the germline J gene. The chain recombines TRBV20-1 with TRBJ2-3; a weak D match, TRBD2 (6 bases). The CDR3 contains 14 residues. V shed 1 base and J shed 1 base, with 9 bases lying between them. Germline CDR1 DFQATT, CDR2 SNEGSKA (reference sequence). The part of the CDR3 DNA that was read is TGCAGTGCTAGAGGGGGGACTCGCACAGATACG. This codes for CSARGGTRTDT. The entire CDR3 reads CSARGGTRTDTQYF.

Points on this clone: The read falls 3 residues short of the CDR3 end, and the missing part is taken from the germline J gene. Other DNA sequences in this sample translate to the same CDR3. The genes are TRBV7-6 and TRBJ2-5; D is uncertain. V lost 3 bases and J 4 bases, leaving 12 bases between the germline ends. CDR3 length equals 14 residues. CDR1 and CDR2 (germline): SGHVS, FNYEAQ. CDR3 bases read: TGTGCCAGCAGCTTGAAACTACTCGGAGAGACC. It translates to CASSLKLLGET. The entire CDR3 protein reads CASSLKLLGETQYF. The variable domain in full, with the rest retrieved from reference TRBV7-6 and TRBJ2-5, is GAGVSQSPRYKVTKRGQDVALRCDPISGHVSLYWYRQALGQGPEFLTYFNYEAQQDKSGLPNDRFSAERPEGSISTLTIQRTEQRDSAMYRCASSLKLLGETQYFGPGTRLLVL.